This entry lists 4 T cell receptor beta chains sequenced from one sample in a study of blood T cell repertoires in COVID-19 (TCRdb year 2020). The library was built by means of the immunoSEQ multiplex PCR assay. In TCRdb, the immuneACCESS table is reduced to in-frame sequences with V and J assigned. These tables do not hold every clone; where another copy was compared, an unresolved V gene accounts for under half, and the others remain unexplained. Here the sample has around 170,000 clones; 80% to 90% occur a single time. The ten largest clones represent under 2% of the sample. The material sequenced was peripheral blood. The source of these receptors is a man younger than 35 who had recovered from COVID-19.

The chain uses TRBV28 and TRBJ1-5; 8 bases agree with TRBD1. V gave up 2 bases and J gave up 8 bases; unmatched junction bases: 11. The CDR3 spans 16 residues. The germline gives CDR1 MDHEN, CDR2 SYDVKM. CDR3 in amino acids: CASSLGSDRERKPQHF. The DNA for the CDR3 is TGTGCCAGCAGTTTAGGTTCGGACAGGGAAAGGAAGCCCCAGCATTTT.

This chain joins TRBV10-3 and TRBJ1-1; D remains ambiguous. Germline CDR1 ENHRY, CDR2 SYGVKD. Trimming removed 9 bases from V and 0 bases from J, with 14 bases in between. The CDR3 is 14 residues long. CDR3 region: CAMGSGVLNTEAFF. For the CDR3, the DNA is TGTGCCATGGGGAGCGGGGTCTTGAACACTGAAGCTTTCTTT.

V and J are TRBV28 and TRBJ2-2; possible D gene TRBD2, 6 bases. CDR1 and CDR2 (germline): MDHEN, SYDVKM. The CDR3 covers 15 residues. V was trimmed by 4 bases and J by 7 bases, leaving 16 bases between them. The CDR3 bases are TGTGCCAGCAGTTATCCCCTTACTAGCATCGGGGAGCTGTTTTTT. This sequence encodes CASSYPLTSIGELFF.

This chain uses TRBV6-5 with TRBJ2-7, with a possible D match to TRBD2 (6 bases). The V gene lost 6 bases and the J gene lost 3 bases, with 18 bases spanning the gap. CDR3 length: 15 residues. CDR1 is MNHEY, CDR2 SVGAGI, per germline. The CDR3 DNA is TGTGCCAGCAGGACGAAGGAGGGAGCGGTCTACGAGCAGTACTTC. This encodes CASRTKEGAVYEQYF.